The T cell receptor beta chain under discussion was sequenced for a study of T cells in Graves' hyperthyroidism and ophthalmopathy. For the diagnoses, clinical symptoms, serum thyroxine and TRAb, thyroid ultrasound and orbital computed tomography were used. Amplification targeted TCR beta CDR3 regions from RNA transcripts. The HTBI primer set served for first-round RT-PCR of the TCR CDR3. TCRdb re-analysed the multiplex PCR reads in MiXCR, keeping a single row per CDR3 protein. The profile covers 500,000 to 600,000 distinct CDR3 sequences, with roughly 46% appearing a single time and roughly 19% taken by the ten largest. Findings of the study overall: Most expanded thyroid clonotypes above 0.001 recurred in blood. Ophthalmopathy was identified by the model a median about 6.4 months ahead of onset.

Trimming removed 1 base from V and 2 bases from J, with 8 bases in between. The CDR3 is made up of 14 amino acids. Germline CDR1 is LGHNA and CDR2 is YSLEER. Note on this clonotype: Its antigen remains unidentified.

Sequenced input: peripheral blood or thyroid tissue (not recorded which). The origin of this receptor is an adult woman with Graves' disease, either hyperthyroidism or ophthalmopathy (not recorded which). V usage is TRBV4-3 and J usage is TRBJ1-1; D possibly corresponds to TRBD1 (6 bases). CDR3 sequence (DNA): TGCGCCAGCAGCCAAGGGGGGCCTAACACTGAAGCTTTCTTT. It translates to CASSQGGPNTEAFF.